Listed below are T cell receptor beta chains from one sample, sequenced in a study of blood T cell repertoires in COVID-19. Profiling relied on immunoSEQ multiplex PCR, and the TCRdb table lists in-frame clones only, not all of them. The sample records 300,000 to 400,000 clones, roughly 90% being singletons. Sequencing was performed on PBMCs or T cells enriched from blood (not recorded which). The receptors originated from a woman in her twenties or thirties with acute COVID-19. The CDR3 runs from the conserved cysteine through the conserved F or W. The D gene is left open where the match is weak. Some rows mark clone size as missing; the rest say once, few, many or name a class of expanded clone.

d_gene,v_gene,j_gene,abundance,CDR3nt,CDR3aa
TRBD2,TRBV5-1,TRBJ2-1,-,TGCGCCAGCAGCTTGCAGCGGGGGGTTTACAATGAGCAGTTCTTC,CASSLQRGVYNEQFF
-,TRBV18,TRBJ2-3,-,TGTGCCAGCTCACCACCGGGGGCCCCAGATACGCAGTATTTT,CASSPPGAPDTQYF
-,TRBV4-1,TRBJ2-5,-,TGCGCCAGCAGCCAAGGTGGGACTCCCGCCACCCAGTACTTC,CASSQGGTPATQYF
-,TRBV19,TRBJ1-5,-,TGTGCCAGTAGTATACAGGGCGGTCAGCCCCAGCATTTT,CASSIQGGQPQHF
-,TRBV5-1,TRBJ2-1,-,TGCGCCAGCAGCTTGAACGGGGGATACAATGAGCAGTTCTTC,CASSLNGGYNEQFF
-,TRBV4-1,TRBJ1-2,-,TGCGCCAGCAGCCAAGGGACAGACTATGGCTACACCTTC,CASSQGTDYGYTF
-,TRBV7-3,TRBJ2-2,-,TGTGCCAGCAGCTTGTTCAGGAACACCGGGGAGCTGTTTTTT,CASSLFRNTGELFF
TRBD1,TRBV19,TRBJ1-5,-,TGTGCCAGTAACTCCGGGACAGGGAGCAATCAGCCCCAGCATTTT,CASNSGTGSNQPQHF
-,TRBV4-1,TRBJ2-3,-,TGCGCCAGCAGCCCCCGTCGGGGGTCCACAGATACGCAGTATTTT,CASSPRRGSTDTQYF
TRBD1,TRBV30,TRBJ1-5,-,TGTGCCTGGAGTGTAGGGGGACAGGCGAGCAATCAGCCCCAGCATTTT,CAWSVGGQASNQPQHF
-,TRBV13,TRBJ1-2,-,TGTGCCAGCAGTCGAGGCTATCCTAACTATGGCTACACCTTC,CASSRGYPNYGYTF
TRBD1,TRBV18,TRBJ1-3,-,TGTGCCAGCTCACCACCAACAGGGGACTCTGGAAACACCATATATTTT,CASSPPTGDSGNTIYF
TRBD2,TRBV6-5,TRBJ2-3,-,TGTGCCAGCGACTCGGCGGGGGGTGCGGATACGCAGTATTTT,CASDSAGGADTQYF
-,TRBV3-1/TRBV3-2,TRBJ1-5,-,TGTGCCAGCAGCCAAGATTTCGCGGGGCCGTCAATCCAGCATTTT,CASSQDFAGPSIQHF
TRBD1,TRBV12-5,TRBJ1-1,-,TGTGCTAGTGGTCTTCGACAGGGAACTGAAGCTTTCTTT,CASGLRQGTEAFF
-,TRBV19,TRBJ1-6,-,TGTGCCAGTAGTATCTACTGGGCTGGTGTGAATTCACCCCTCCACTTT,CASSIYWAGVNSPLHF
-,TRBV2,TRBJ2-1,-,TGTGCCAGCAGTGGGATTGACAGTTCCAATGAGCAGTTCTTC,CASSGIDSSNEQFF
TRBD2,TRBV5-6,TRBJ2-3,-,TGTGCCAGCAGCACGTACCGGACTAGAGCAGATACGCAGTATTTT,CASSTYRTRADTQYF
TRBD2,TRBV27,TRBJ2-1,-,TGTGCCAGCAGTTTACTCGGCGGGGGGGCCTACAATGAGCAGTTCTTC,CASSLLGGGAYNEQFF
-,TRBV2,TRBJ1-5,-,TGTGCCAGCAAGAGGGGGGAGGGGAACCAGCCCCAGCATTTT,CASKRGEGNQPQHF
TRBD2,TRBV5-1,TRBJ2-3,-,TGCGCCAGCAGCTTGGCGCGGGGGGGCACAGATACGCAGTATTTT,CASSLARGGTDTQYF
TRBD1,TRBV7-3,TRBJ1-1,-,TGTGCCAGCAGCCCCTCCCTCCCGACAGGGAGGAGGCCTGAAGCTTTCTTT,CASSPSLPTGRRPEAFF
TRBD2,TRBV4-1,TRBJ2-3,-,TGCGCCAGCAGCCACCCTTACCCCCTACTAGCGGGGGCCACAGATACGCAGTATTTT,CASSHPYPLLAGATDTQYF
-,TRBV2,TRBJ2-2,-,TGTGCCAGCAAAGTGACAGCCGTTTCCGGGGAGCTGTTTTTT,CASKVTAVSGELFF
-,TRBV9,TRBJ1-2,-,TGTGCCAGCAGCGGAGACGGCAGGGTGTATGGCTACACCTTC,CASSGDGRVYGYTF
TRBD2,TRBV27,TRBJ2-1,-,TGTGCCAGCAGTGTACGGGGGGGGGCGCATCTCAATGAGCAGTTCTTC,CASSVRGGAHLNEQFF
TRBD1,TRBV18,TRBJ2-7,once,TGTGCCAGCTCCCCGCGACAGGGTCCCTACGAGCAGTACTTC,CASSPRQGPYEQYF